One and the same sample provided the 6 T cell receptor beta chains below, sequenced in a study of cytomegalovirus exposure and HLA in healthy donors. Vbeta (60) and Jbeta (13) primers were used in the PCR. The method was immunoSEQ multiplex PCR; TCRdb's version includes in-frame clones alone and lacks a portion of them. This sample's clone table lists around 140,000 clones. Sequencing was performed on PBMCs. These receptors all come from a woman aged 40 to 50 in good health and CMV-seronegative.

In nucleotides, the CDR3 is TGTGCCAGCAGCTTAACAGGGCGCTCTGGAAACACCATATATTTT. Encoded protein: CASSLTGRSGNTIYF. This rearrangement joins TRBV7-2 to TRBJ1-3; the D gene is possibly TRBD1 (6 bases). The CDR3 length is 15 residues. In germline, CDR1 is SGHTA, CDR2 FQGNSA. V was shortened by 2 bases and J by 0 bases, with 8 bases between the two germline ends.

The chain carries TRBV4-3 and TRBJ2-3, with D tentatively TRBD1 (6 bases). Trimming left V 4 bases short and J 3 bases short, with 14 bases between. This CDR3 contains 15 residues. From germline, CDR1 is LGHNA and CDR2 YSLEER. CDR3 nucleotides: TGCGCCAGCAGCCGGAAAGAGGGGGAGACAGATACGCAGTATTTT. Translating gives CASSRKEGETDTQYF.

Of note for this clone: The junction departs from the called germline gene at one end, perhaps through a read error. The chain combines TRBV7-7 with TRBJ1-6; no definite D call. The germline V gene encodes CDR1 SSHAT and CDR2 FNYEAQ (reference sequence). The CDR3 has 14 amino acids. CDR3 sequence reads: CASSPVPRVLPLHF. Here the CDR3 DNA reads TGTGCTAGCAGCCCCGTCCCCCGGGTTCTGCCCCTCCACTTT.

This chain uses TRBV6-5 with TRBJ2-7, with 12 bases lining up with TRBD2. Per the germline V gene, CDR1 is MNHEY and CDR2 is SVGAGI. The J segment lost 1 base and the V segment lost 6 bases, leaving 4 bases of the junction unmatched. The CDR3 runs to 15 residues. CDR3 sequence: CASSSTSGGSYEQYF. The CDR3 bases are TGTGCCAGCAGCTCGACTAGCGGGGGATCCTACGAGCAGTACTTC.

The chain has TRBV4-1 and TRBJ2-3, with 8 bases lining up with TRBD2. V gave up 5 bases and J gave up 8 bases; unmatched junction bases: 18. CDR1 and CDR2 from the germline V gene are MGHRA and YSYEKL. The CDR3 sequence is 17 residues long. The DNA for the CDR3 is TGCGCCAGCAGCTTCGACGACGCGGGGGGTCCTCCAGGTACGCAGTATTTT. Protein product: CASSFDDAGGPPGTQYF.

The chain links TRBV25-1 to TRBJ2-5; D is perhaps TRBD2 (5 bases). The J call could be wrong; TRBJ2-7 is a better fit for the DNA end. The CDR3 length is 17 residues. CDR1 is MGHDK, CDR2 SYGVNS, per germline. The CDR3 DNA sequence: TGTGCCAGCAGTGGGGTCCTTAGAGGGTTGGAAGACTACGAGCAGTACTTC. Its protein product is CASSGVLRGLEDYEQYF.